A selection of T cell receptor beta chains follows, all from one sample in a study of CD8 T cells in Susac syndrome. TCRdb re-called the immunoSEQ multiplex PCR reads through MiXCR, storing one row per CDR3 protein. The repertoire includes about 280,000 distinct CDR3 sequences, approximately 85% of them detected once, and about 0.11% sits in the top ten. Sample: CD8+ T cells from PBMCs. These receptors came from a human donor with multiple sclerosis. Each CDR3 is given with its conserved first and last residue. A D gene is named only where the DNA matches it firmly. Clone size is given for some rows only: seen once, a few or many times, or a class if the clone is expanded.

TRBJ1-2,-,TRBV27,-,-,CASSSSTGFNYGYTF
TRBJ2-1,-,TRBV9,TRBD2,TGTGCCAGCAGCGTAAGGAGGACTAGCACCTCGTATGAGCAGTTCTTC,CASSVRRTSTSYEQFF
TRBJ2-2,-,TRBV23-1,-,-,CASSQSGGARPGSCFF
TRBJ1-1,-,TRBV6-5,TRBD1,TGTGCCAGCAGTTATCTCGGACAGGGGGTCATGAACACTGAAGCTTTCTTT,CASSYLGQGVMNTEAFF
TRBJ2-7,few,TRBV20-1,-,TGCAGTGCTAGAGGGGGAGAATTCTACGAGCAGTACTTC,CSARGGEFYEQYF
TRBJ2-3,-,TRBV27,-,TGTGCCAGCAGTTTCCGACAGGTGTTTTCGGATACGCAGTATTTT,CASSFRQVFSDTQYF
TRBJ2-3,-,TRBV10-3,-,TGTGCCATCAGTGGCATCGTTTGGTTCAGGACCACAGATACGCAGTATTTT,CAISGIVWFRTTDTQYF
TRBJ2-1,-,TRBV9,-,TGTGCCAGCAGCGTAGGAGATGTCAATGAGCAGTTCTTC,CASSVGDVNEQFF
TRBJ1-5,-,TRBV7-8,-,TGTGCCAGCAGCTATCGGGAGAGGAATCCTAATCAGCCCCAGCATTTT,CASSYRERNPNQPQHF
TRBJ2-7,-,TRBV4-1,-,TGCGCCAGCAGCCAGGGGGCCCAGCGATACGAGCAGTACTTC,CASSQGAQRYEQYF
TRBJ2-5,-,TRBV9,TRBD2,TGTGCCAGCAGCGCACGCACTAGCGGGGGGGAGCAGACCCAGTACTTC,CASSARTSGGEQTQYF
TRBJ2-7,-,TRBV27,-,TGTGCCAGCAGTCCGCAAGTAGACAGTGGAGCGGACGAGCAGTATTTC,CASSPQVDSGADEQYF
TRBJ1-1,-,TRBV7-9,TRBD1,TGTGCCAGCAGCCACCCAACCGGACAGGGTAAGGTGAACACTGAAGCTTTCTTT,CASSHPTGQGKVNTEAFF
TRBJ1-1,-,TRBV4-1,-,TGCGCCAGCAGCCAAGAGGTGGCGGGTGGAGCTTTCTTT,CASSQEVAGGAFF
TRBJ1-1,-,TRBV23-1,TRBD1,TGCGCCATCTCAGGGGGCGGGCACACTGAAGCTTTCTTT,CAISGGGHTEAFF
TRBJ1-5,-,TRBV12-3/TRBV12-4,-,TGTGCCAGCAGTTTAAGAGGGAGGGTTCAGCCCCAGCATTTT,CASSLRGRVQPQHF
TRBJ2-1,-,TRBV25-1,-,TGTGCCTCTAGCGCGGGCCGTATCGATGAGCAGTTCTTC,CASSAGRIDEQFF
TRBJ2-7,-,TRBV7-6,-,TGTGCCAGCAGCCAAGGGACTCCGGGGGAGCAGTACTTC,CASSQGTPGEQYF
TRBJ1-6,-,TRBV3-1,-,TGTGCCAGCAGCCAAGTTCCTTCACCCCTCCACTTT,CASSQVPSPLHF
TRBJ2-3,-,TRBV6-4,-,TGTGCCAGCAGTGAAAAAATGGCCGGGACGGATACGCAGTATTTT,CASSEKMAGTDTQYF
TRBJ2-1,-,TRBV7-9,TRBD1,TGTGCCAGCAGCTTTTGGACAGGGCCACACAATGAGCAGTTCTTC,CASSFWTGPHNEQFF
TRBJ1-2,-,TRBV20-1,TRBD1,TGCAGTGCTATTGTACTCGGGACAGGGAGTGGCTACACCTTC,CSAIVLGTGSGYTF
TRBJ2-5,once,TRBV9,TRBD1,TGTGCCAGCAGCGTAGGGACAGGGACCCAAGAGACCCAGTACTTC,CASSVGTGTQETQYF
TRBJ2-1,-,TRBV7-6,-,TGTGCCAGCAGCTTAGTTCGCGCCTTGCCCGACAATGAGCAGTTCTTC,CASSLVRALPDNEQFF
TRBJ2-7,-,TRBV27,TRBD1,TGTGCCAGCAGTTTTCAGGACAGGGGGCTGATCGAGCAGTACTTC,CASSFQDRGLIEQYF
TRBJ2-7,-,TRBV28,TRBD2,TGTGCCAGCAGCCAAAACCGCATTGGCGGGAGCCACGAGCAGTACTTC,CASSQNRIGGSHEQYF
TRBJ1-2,-,TRBV29-1,-,TGCAGCGTGGTGGGGTACTATGGCTACACCTTC,CSVVGYYGYTF
TRBJ2-1,-,TRBV29-1,TRBD2,TGCAGCGTTGACGGACTAGCGGGGGTGAGCTCCTACAATGAGCAGTTCTTC,CSVDGLAGVSSYNEQFF
TRBJ2-1,-,TRBV27,-,TGTGCCACCCGAGGAGATGAGCAGTTCTTC,CATRGDEQFF
TRBJ2-7,-,TRBV20-1,TRBD2,TGCAGTGCTGGGAAGCGGGAAATACCCTACGAGCAGTACTTC,CSAGKREIPYEQYF
TRBJ2-2,once,TRBV27,-,TGTGCCAGCAGTTTGTCTAGCGAGGCCGGGGAGCTGTTTTTT,CASSLSSEAGELFF
TRBJ1-2,-,TRBV11-2,-,TGTGCCAGCAGTCTGACAGGTGCGGAGGGCTACACCTTC,CASSLTGAEGYTF
TRBJ2-7,few,TRBV9,-,TGTGCCAGCAGCTCTTCCAGGCAGGGGGAGCAGTACTTC,CASSSSRQGEQYF
TRBJ2-3,few,TRBV27,-,TGTGCCAGCCGACTAGGTATCACAGATACGCAGTATTTT,CASRLGITDTQYF
TRBJ2-7,-,TRBV5-1,-,TGCGCCAGCAGCTTGGTTCCGGACGGAGGCTCCTACGAGCAGTACTTC,CASSLVPDGGSYEQYF
TRBJ1-5,-,TRBV7-9,-,TGTGCCAGCAGCTTTGCGGGACGACCCCAGCATTTT,CASSFAGRPQHF
TRBJ2-2,-,TRBV29-1,-,TGCAGCGTTGAAGGTCTGCAGGCCGGGGAGCTGTTTTTT,CSVEGLQAGELFF
TRBJ1-5,once,TRBV28,-,TGTGCCAGCAGTCCGCTTGAGGGTCTGGGCAATCAGCCCCAGCATTTT,CASSPLEGLGNQPQHF
TRBJ2-7,-,TRBV12-3/TRBV12-4,-,TGTGCCAGCAGCTCGCTCCGACAGGCCCCCTACGAGCAGTACTTC,CASSSLRQAPYEQYF
TRBJ1-5,few,TRBV27,TRBD1,TGTGCCAGCAGTTCACAGGGGGCTTATCAGCCCCAGCATTTT,CASSSQGAYQPQHF
TRBJ2-7,few,TRBV25-1,-,TGTGCCAGCAGTGCTCGCGGCGAAAAGAGCTCCTACGAGCAGTACTTC,CASSARGEKSSYEQYF
TRBJ2-1,-,TRBV4-1,TRBD2,TGCGCCAGCAGCCAAGATATCGGGACTATCTACAATGAGCAGTTCTTC,CASSQDIGTIYNEQFF
TRBJ2-7,-,TRBV27,-,TGTGCCAGCAGTTTAGGCGCCCATACCTACGAGCAGTACTTC,CASSLGAHTYEQYF
TRBJ1-5,-,TRBV28,-,TGTGCCAGCAGTTTAAAGTTTCAGGGTAGCAATCAGCCCCAGCATTTT,CASSLKFQGSNQPQHF
TRBJ1-1,-,TRBV15,-,TGTGCCACCAGCAGCCACTGGGACACTGAAGCTTTCTTT,CATSSHWDTEAFF
TRBJ2-1,-,TRBV28,-,TGTGCCAGCAGCTCTACGGAATGGTCCTACAATGAGCAGTTCTTC,CASSSTEWSYNEQFF
TRBJ2-1,-,TRBV7-2,-,TGTGCCAGCAGCTTAGCGGGCCCCGGCAGGCGGGGCGATGAGCAGTTCTTC,CASSLAGPGRRGDEQFF
TRBJ2-7,-,TRBV6-1,-,TGTGCCAGCAGTGGGCGGGGTCAATCCTACGAGCAGTACTTC,CASSGRGQSYEQYF
TRBJ2-2,-,TRBV2,-,TGTGCCAGCAGTGACATCGGGAGGAACACCGGGGAGCTGTTTTTT,CASSDIGRNTGELFF
TRBJ1-1,once,TRBV11-1,TRBD1,TGTGCCAGCAGCAATCGACAGGGACTGAACACTGAAGCTTTCTTT,CASSNRQGLNTEAFF
TRBJ2-7,-,TRBV4-1,-,TGCGCCAGCAGCCCGAAGACAGGCTACGAGCAGTACTTC,CASSPKTGYEQYF
TRBJ2-3,-,TRBV7-9,-,TGTGCCAGCAGCTTTTACGGCAGGGTATCAAGCACAGATACGCAGTATTTT,CASSFYGRVSSTDTQYF
TRBJ2-1,-,TRBV27,-,TGTGCCAGCAGTGCGACATTCTCCTACAATGAGCAGTTCTTC,CASSATFSYNEQFF